This T cell receptor beta chain was identified in a study of human T cells and chemical hapten exposure. To note about this clonotype: A clone one base away is much larger, so this may be a read error.

TCRdb passed the RACE reads through MiXCR, listing each CDR3 protein once. The data show over 300,000 distinct CDR3 sequences, roughly 4.6% seen once. The time point here: pre-sensitization, week 0. Treatment: therapeutic diphenylcyclopropenone sensitization with weekly scalp DPC. The specimen comprised whole blood, sampled in connection with sensitization to the hapten diphenylcyclopropenone (DPC). This sequence was found in a woman aged 50 to 65 with alopecia areata. Some clones in this sample may be carry-over from other donors' samples.

CDR3 sequence (DNA): TGCGCCAGCAGCTTGATGACCGATAACTATGGCTGCACCTTC. Translated, it gives CASSLMTDNYGCTF. The gene calls are TRBV5-1 and TRBJ1-2; the D is unclear. The CDR3 covers 14 residues. Germline CDR1 is SGHRS and CDR2 is YFSETQ.